This T cell receptor beta chain appears in the sequencing data of a study of T cell repertoires in cytomegalovirus infection. Study in general: It was recently identified HLA-C-restricted and well-studied HLA-B-restricted CMV epitopes that the study used. Study outcomes and limitations: Dominating the ex vivo response were HLA-C-restricted CMV-specific TCR beta clonotypes.

Many counts were recorded for this clonotype. The target antigen is unknown. A single record per CDR3 protein comes from TCRdb applying MiXCR to the reads. The sample gives 110,000 to 150,000 distinct CDR3 sequences, approximately 30% of which show up once; about 50% is in the top ten. The CDR3 consists of 15 residues. V gave up 3 bases and J gave up 4 bases, with 16 bases separating them. In germline, CDR1 is SGHDN, CDR2 FVKESK. The chain carries TRBV14 and TRBJ2-7; D remains ambiguous. The clonotype was recovered from a human donor in good health (CMV status not recorded). Some clones in this sample may be carry-over from other donors' samples. The sequences come from CD8+ T cells from cultured PBMCs, collected from culture after CMV antigen stimulation. CDR3 amino acids: CASSHLLGDPYEQYF. The CDR3 nucleotides are TGTGCCAGCAGCCACCTCCTCGGCGATCCTTACGAGCAGTACTTC.